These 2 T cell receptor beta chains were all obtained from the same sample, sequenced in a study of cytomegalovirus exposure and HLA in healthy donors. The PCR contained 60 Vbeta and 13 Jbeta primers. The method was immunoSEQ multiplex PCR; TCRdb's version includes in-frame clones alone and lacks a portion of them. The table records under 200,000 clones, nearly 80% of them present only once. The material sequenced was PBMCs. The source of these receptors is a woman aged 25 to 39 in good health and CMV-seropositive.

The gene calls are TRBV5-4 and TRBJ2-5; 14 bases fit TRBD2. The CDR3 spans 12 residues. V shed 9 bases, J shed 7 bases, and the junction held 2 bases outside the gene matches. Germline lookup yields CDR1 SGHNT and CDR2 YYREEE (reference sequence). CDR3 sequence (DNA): TGTGCCATCGGGACTAGCGGGGGGACCCAGTACTTC. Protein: CAIGTSGGTQYF.

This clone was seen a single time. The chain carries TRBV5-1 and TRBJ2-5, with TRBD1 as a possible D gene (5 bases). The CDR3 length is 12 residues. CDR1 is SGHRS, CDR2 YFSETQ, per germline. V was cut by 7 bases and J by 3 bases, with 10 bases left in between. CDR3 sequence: CASGAGKETQYF. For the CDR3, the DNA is TGCGCCAGCGGGGCAGGGAAAGAGACCCAGTACTTC.